The entry that follows covers one TCR beta chain sequence. The antigen it recognizes is unknown. The sample belongs to a study of CXCR3-negative and CXCR3-positive naive CD8 T cells (dated by TCRdb to about 2019). Study-level background: In total, 130 million to 150 million TRB reads were obtained, or roughly 1.5 +/- 0.3 million reads per library. The diversity and physicochemical repertoire analyses included fewer than twelve donors pooled from two independent experiments. The TRBV-TRBJ cluster analysis covered naive subsets from a handful of donors and memory cells from 3 donors.

Measured from the cysteine to the phenylalanine, the CDR3 is 12 residues long. The DNA sequence is not available. Looking up the germline V gene yields CDR1 MNHEY and CDR2 SVGAGI. Points the paper makes about the study in general: Because surface CD5, which is linked to self-reactivity in mice, was comparable between the naive subsets, TCR interaction strength was also inferred from the physicochemical properties of TRB CDR3s. Repertoire diversity was comparably high in both naive subsets but much lower in memory CD8+ T cells. Within the same donor, TRBV-TRBJ usage looked similar between naive CXCR3-negative and CXCR3-positive cells, but memory cells had distinct patterns. CXCR3 expression partially decreased after cryopreservation, so most assays used freshly isolated PBMCs. TRB CDR3s from CXCR3-positive naive cells showed higher hydrophobicity (lower Kidera factor 4), lower energy, and higher strength and volume indices than CXCR3-negative naive cells.

For each CD8+ T cell subset, flow sorting was done in triplicate, and 310,000 or so cells per subset went directly into RLT lysis buffer. To keep memory contaminants out, a stringent definition of naive CD8+ T cells was applied: CD45RO-CCR7+CD27+CD95-. Standard density gradient centrifugation was used to isolate peripheral blood mononuclear cells from buffy coats. Naive CXCR3-negative and CXCR3-positive CD8+ T cells were flow-sorted on a FACSAria III. An RNeasy Mini Kit was used to extract total RNA from the sorted cells. Data came from a NextSeq 550. The Human TCR Profiling Kit (MiLaboratory) was used to prepare UMI-labeled 5' RACE TRB cDNA libraries. The full amount of extracted RNA was used for cDNA synthesis, and the full amount of resulting cDNA was used for PCR amplification. The libraries were made side by side, with each library going through the same number of PCR cycles. Per the source publication's procedure: About 48,000 +/- 9,800 unique UMI-labeled TRB cDNA molecules per library were extracted with MIGEC and MiXCR, with at least two reads per UMI required. On average, each library contained about 40,000 +/- 10,000 functional in-frame TRB CDR3 nucleotide clonotypes without stop codons. Diversity metrics, including normalized Shannon-Wiener and Chao1, were computed in VDJtools after downsampling to 5000 UMI-labeled TRB molecules per sample. VDJtools was used to calculate clonotype-size-weighted physicochemical properties of the central five CDR3 residues, namely interaction energy, strength, volume and Kidera factor 4. TCRdb reprocessed the reads and assigns one entry to each CDR3 protein sequence, leaving out DNA. TCRdb assigned the V and J calls; the authors' analysis was not used. The table for this sample records under 70,000 distinct CDR3 sequences. The ten largest account for around 4.8% of the sample.

Rearrangement joined TRBV6-5 to TRBJ1-1; with no DNA, the TCRdb D assignment of TRBD1 cannot be verified. The sequence was obtained from a human donor in good health. Some clones in this sample may be carry-over from other donors' samples. Sequenced material: naive CXCR3+ CD8+ T cells from blood. Reading the label with the study, this specimen's cell subset or site is: CD45RO-CCR7+CD27+CD95- naive CD8+ T cells expressing CXCR3 (TNR3+). The CDR3 corresponds to CASSYWGTEAFF.